Listed below are T cell receptor beta chains from one sample, sequenced in a study of T cells in Graves' hyperthyroidism and ophthalmopathy. MiXCR, run by TCRdb on the multiplex PCR reads, gives a single entry per CDR3 protein. The repertoire consists of some 570,000 distinct CDR3 sequences, with 14% occurring once and the leading ten covering about 7%. Material: blood. Receptor source: a young woman with Graves' ophthalmopathy. The CDR3 runs from the conserved cysteine through the conserved F or W. The D gene is left open where the match is weak. Clone size appears in some rows only: once, few, many, or a class for an expanded clone.

>TRBJ2-1|TRBD2|TRBV20-1|.
TGCAGTGCTTTAGGACTAGCGGGAGCAGATGGTGAGCAGTTCTTC
CSALGLAGADGEQFF
>TRBJ2-3|TRBD2|TRBV28|.
TGTGCCTATAGCGGGAGATCTTGGTATACGCAGTATTTT
CAYSGRSWYTQYF
>TRBJ1-2|TRBD1|TRBV20-1|.
TGCAGAATACAGGGGGCAAACTATGGCTACACCTTC
CRIQGANYGYTF
>TRBJ2-7|.|TRBV20-1|few
TGCAGTGCTAGAGGGGGGGGCGGCTACGAGCAGTACTTC
CSARGGGGYEQYF
>TRBJ1-3|.|TRBV7-8|many
TGTGCCAGCAGCTCCGGACGGTTCTCTGGAAACACCATATATTTT
CASSSGRFSGNTIYF
>TRBJ1-4|.|TRBV27|.
TGTGCCAGCAGTTTTAGAGGGGATGAAAAACTGTTTTTT
CASSFRGDEKLFF
>TRBJ2-5|TRBD2|TRBV6-1|many
TGTGCCAGCAGTTCCCCGGTATCGCGGCTAGCGGGTCCTAAAAAGTACTTC
CASSSPVSRLAGPKKYF
>TRBJ2-5|.|TRBV7-9|many
TGTGCCAGCAGCACCGGCGGGCAAGAGACCCAGTACTTC
CASSTGGQETQYF
>TRBJ2-1|TRBD2|TRBV12-3/TRBV12-4|many
TGTGCCAGCAGTCCTGGACTAGCGGGATTCCATGAGCAGTTCTTC
CASSPGLAGFHEQFF
>TRBJ2-3|TRBD2|TRBV18|.
TGTGCCAGCTCACCACTAACAAGGACTAGCGGACAACTCACAGATACGCAGTATTTT
CASSPLTRTSGQLTDTQYF
>TRBJ2-5|TRBD2|TRBV28|many
TGTGCCAGCAGTCGGTCGGGAGGCTTCCAAGAGACCCAGTACTTC
CASSRSGGFQETQYF
>TRBJ1-4|.|TRBV2|many
TGTGCCAGCAGTGAAGCGCGGCCGGAAAATGAAAAACTGTTTTTT
CASSEARPENEKLFF
>TRBJ2-7|TRBD1|TRBV30|many
TGTGCCTGGAGTGGGACAGGGGATTTACTCTACGAGCAGTACTTC
CAWSGTGDLLYEQYF
>TRBJ2-7|TRBD2|TRBV6-1|.
TGTGCCAGCAGACCCCCTGGGGGGGAGGGCCAGTACGAGCAGTACTTC
CASRPPGGEGQYEQYF
>TRBJ2-1|TRBD1|TRBV25-1|many
TGTGCCAGCAGTGGATATCCGGGACAGGCCTACAATGAGCAGTTCTTC
CASSGYPGQAYNEQFF
>TRBJ1-1|.|TRBV7-9|few
TGTGCCAGCAGCCCTTACCCTAATTTGAACACTGAAGCTTTCTTT
CASSPYPNLNTEAFF
>TRBJ1-2|TRBD1|TRBV6-1|.
TGTGCCAGCCTCTCTTGGACAGGGGGCGTAGAACGCTACACCTTC
CASLSWTGGVERYTF
>TRBJ2-1|.|TRBV11-2|many
TGTGCCAGCAGCCCCCGGGGCGAGCGGTCCAATGAGCAGTTCTTC
CASSPRGERSNEQFF
>TRBJ1-5|.|TRBV6-2/TRBV6-3|.
TGTGCCAGCAGCCTTTCTGGGGGGTTGGGTCAGCCCCAGCATTTT
CASSLSGGLGQPQHF
>TRBJ1-6|TRBD1|TRBV9|.
TGTGCCAGCAGCGTAGAGGGGACAGTTTATTCACCCCTCCACTTT
CASSVEGTVYSPLHF
>TRBJ2-7|.|TRBV20-1|many
TGCAGTGCTACCTCCGGGACGGATATACGAGAATACGAGCAGTACTTC
CSATSGTDIREYEQYF
>TRBJ2-7|TRBD1|TRBV12-5|many
TGTGCTAGTGGTTTGGTACTGACAGGGAAGGACGAGCAGTACTTC
CASGLVLTGKDEQYF
>TRBJ1-2|.|TRBV2|.
TGTGCCAGCGGAGGGGCAGGGGACCCGATCTTAGTTGGCTACACCTTC
CASGGAGDPILVGYTF
>TRBJ1-2|.|TRBV10-3|many
TGTGCCATCAGTGAGGGGGCTAACTATGGCTACACCTTC
CAISEGANYGYTF
>TRBJ2-5|.|TRBV6-2/TRBV6-3|few
TGTGCCATCAGCGGCGGGAGAGGACCGACAGGGCAGACCCAGTACTTC
CAISGGRGPTGQTQYF
>TRBJ2-4|.|TRBV7-9|.
TGTGCCAGCAGCCCTGGGGGGACGGCCAAAAACATTCAGTACTTC
CASSPGGTAKNIQYF
>TRBJ2-7|.|TRBV15|many
TGTGCCACCAGCAGAGGCGGAGGGGTTAGGGGCGAGCAGTACTTC
CATSRGGGVRGEQYF
>TRBJ1-4|.|TRBV5-1|.
TGCGCCAGCAGCTTGGAAAGGGGGTCTTCTGAAAAACTGTTTTTT
CASSLERGSSEKLFF
>TRBJ1-1|TRBD1|TRBV9|many
TGTGCCAGCCGCCCGGGGACAGGGGTAGGGACTGAAGCTTTCTTT
CASRPGTGVGTEAFF
>TRBJ1-2|.|TRBV10-3|many
TGTGCCATCAGTGAGTCGATGAGGGCTTCGAACTATGGCTACACCTTC
CAISESMRASNYGYTF
>TRBJ1-1|.|TRBV7-3|many
TGTGCCAGCAGCGCAACAGGGTCACCGAACACTGAAGCTTTCTTT
CASSATGSPNTEAFF
>TRBJ2-7|TRBD2|TRBV20-1|many
TGCAGTGCCCAACGACGGGAGGGCCGTGGGTACGAGCAGTACTTC
CSAQRREGRGYEQYF
>TRBJ1-2|.|TRBV29-1|many
TGCAGCGTTGAAGCGGGGGGGTCTAACTATGGCTACACCTTC
CSVEAGGSNYGYTF
>TRBJ2-6|.|TRBV29-1|many
TGCAGCGTGGGCGAGGGGCCTCCATTTCTCTCTGGGGCCAACGTCCTGACTTTC
CSVGEGPPFLSGANVLTF
>TRBJ2-7|TRBD2|TRBV28|.
TGTGCCAGCAGCCATAGCTGGGGGGGAGCCTACGAGCAGTACTTC
CASSHSWGGAYEQYF
>TRBJ1-1|.|TRBV5-4|many
TGTGCCAGCAGGCCAAGCCTGACAGCGAACACTGAAGCTTTCTTT
CASRPSLTANTEAFF
>TRBJ1-2|.|TRBV9|few
TGTGCCAGCAGCGTAGACGCTAACTATGGCTACACCTTC
CASSVDANYGYTF
>TRBJ2-7|TRBD1|TRBV10-3|many
TGTGCCATCAGAGGTTTGACAGGGCCTAGGAACGAGCAGTACTTC
CAIRGLTGPRNEQYF
>TRBJ2-1|.|TRBV5-6|many
TGTGCCAGCAGCTTGGGGGGGGCCTACCCTAATGAGCAGTTCTTC
CASSLGGAYPNEQFF
>TRBJ2-2|.|TRBV5-1|many
TGCGCCAGCAGCGCAGGAGCACTACACACCGGGGAGCTGTTTTTT
CASSAGALHTGELFF
>TRBJ2-3|.|TRBV5-1|many
TGCGCCAGCAGCTTGGGACTAGAGGTGACAGATACGCAGTATTTT
CASSLGLEVTDTQYF
>TRBJ2-3|TRBD2|TRBV12-3/TRBV12-4|many
TGTGCCAGCAGTCCTACTAGCGGGTTTACTAGCACAGATACGCAGTATTTT
CASSPTSGFTSTDTQYF
>TRBJ2-1|TRBD1|TRBV2|few
TGTGCCAGCAGCACCGGGACAGGGGGTTTCAATGAGCAGTTCTTC
CASSTGTGGFNEQFF
>TRBJ2-7|TRBD2|TRBV20-1|.
TGCAGTGCTAGCCGACTAGCGGGAGTCAGGGAGCAGTACTTC
CSASRLAGVREQYF
>TRBJ1-5|.|TRBV7-8|few
TGTGCCAGCAGCTTAGTTACAGAAGGTAATAGCAATCAGCCCCAGCATTTT
CASSLVTEGNSNQPQHF
>TRBJ2-5|.|TRBV6-2/TRBV6-3|many
TGTGCCAGCAGTTACTCGGCGGGTACCCACCGAGAGACCCAGTACTTC
CASSYSAGTHRETQYF
>TRBJ2-1|TRBD1|TRBV24-1|.
TGTGCCACCAGTGGAGGACAGGGGATAAACAATGAGCAGTTCTTC
CATSGGQGINNEQFF
>TRBJ1-6|.|TRBV12-3/TRBV12-4|.
TGTGCCAGCAGTCCCTTACAGAATTCACCCCTCCACTTT
CASSPLQNSPLHF
>TRBJ2-1|TRBD2|TRBV2|many
TGTGCCAGCAGTGAGGCGGGACTAGCGGGTGCTGAGCAGTTCTTC
CASSEAGLAGAEQFF
>TRBJ1-5|TRBD1|TRBV6-2/TRBV6-3|many
TGTGCCAGCAGCAACGACAGGGCCCATCAGCCCCAGCATTTT
CASSNDRAHQPQHF
>TRBJ2-1|.|TRBV4-1|.
TGTGCCACCTCCTCACGAGGGCTGGGAAATGAGCAGTTCTTC
CATSSRGLGNEQFF
>TRBJ2-7|.|TRBV10-2|few
TGCGCTAGCAGTGAGTCCCCCCACTACGAGCAGTACTTC
CASSESPHYEQYF